This is a list of T cell receptor beta chains from one sample in a study of T cell changes during pregnancy in multiple sclerosis. This table comes from immunoSEQ multiplex PCR, and its TCRdb copy is limited to in-frame clones, with some not included. In the table there are roughly 57,000 clones, roughly nine tenths of which are singletons. Sequences were derived from CD8+ T cells from peripheral blood mononuclear cells, sampled before pregnancy. Source of these receptors: a female donor with multiple sclerosis, enrolled in a pregnancy study. CDR3s include the opening cysteine and the closing phenylalanine or tryptophan. The D gene is left open where the match is weak. Size is stated for part of the rows, as once, few or many counts, or as a class when the clone is expanded.

TRBJ1-1 | . | TRBD1 | TRBV27 | CASSWSQGVGTEAFF | TGTGCCAGCAGTTGGAGTCAGGGGGTGGGCACTGAAGCTTTCTTT
TRBJ1-3 | once | TRBD1 | TRBV30 | CAWNRLDRDGNTIYF | TGTGCCTGGAATCGACTGGACAGGGATGGAAACACCATATATTTT
TRBJ2-1 | . | . | TRBV9 | CASSASRERWEGWEQFF | TGTGCCAGCAGCGCGAGTAGGGAGCGGTGGGAAGGGTGGGAGCAGTTCTTC
TRBJ2-1 | . | . | TRBV4-2 | CASSRERTPGDEQFF | TGTGCCAGCAGCCGAGAACGTACCCCCGGGGATGAGCAGTTCTTC
TRBJ1-6 | . | . | TRBV19 | CASTTGQGYNSPLHF | TGTGCCAGTACCACCGGTCAGGGTTATAATTCACCCCTCCACTTT
TRBJ1-1 | few | . | TRBV10-3 | CAISEGGGEGTEAFF | TGTGCCATCAGTGAGGGCGGCGGGGAAGGGACTGAAGCTTTCTTT
TRBJ1-5 | few | . | TRBV19 | CASGWVGANQPQHF | TGTGCCAGTGGCTGGGTGGGGGCAAATCAGCCCCAGCATTTT
TRBJ2-3 | medium-sized | . | TRBV6-4 | CASSKDSEGDTQYF | TGTGCCAGCAGCAAAGACTCGGAGGGAGATACGCAGTATTTT
TRBJ1-2 | . | TRBD1 | TRBV19 | CASSRDSYGYTF | TGTGCCAGTAGCCGGGACAGCTATGGCTACACCTTC
TRBJ1-5 | . | . | TRBV19 | CASSIGRGNQPQHF | TGTGCCAGTAGTATAGGGAGGGGCAATCAGCCCCAGCATTTT
TRBJ1-5 | . | . | TRBV6-1 | CASSVTRVGNQPQHF | TGTGCCAGCAGTGTAACCCGGGTGGGCAATCAGCCCCAGCATTTT
TRBJ2-1 | . | TRBD2 | TRBV2 | CASSALLAGGPTYNEQFF | TGTGCCAGCAGTGCCTTACTAGCGGGGGGGCCCACCTACAATGAGCAGTTCTTC
TRBJ1-4 | . | . | TRBV10-1 | CASSEPPLTGKYEKLFF | TGCGCCAGCAGTGAGCCCCCTCTGACAGGAAAGTACGAAAAACTGTTTTTT
TRBJ1-1 | . | . | TRBV6-1 | CASTGAVMNTEAFF | TGTGCCAGCACTGGGGCAGTGATGAACACTGAAGCTTTCTTT
TRBJ2-5 | once | . | TRBV6-1 | CASRRTERVTQYF | TGTGCCAGCAGGCGCACAGAGCGGGTGACCCAGTACTTC
TRBJ1-2 | . | . | TRBV19 | CASSMDSYYGYTF | TGTGCCAGTAGTATGGACAGCTACTATGGCTACACCTTC
TRBJ1-1 | . | TRBD1 | TRBV5-6 | CASSSLGDRGHTEAFF | TGTGCCAGCAGCTCCTTGGGGGACAGGGGGCACACTGAAGCTTTCTTT
TRBJ1-6 | . | TRBD1 | TRBV18 | CASSPQWDRGIQNSPLHF | TGTGCCAGCTCACCACAGTGGGACAGGGGAATTCAGAATTCACCCCTCCACTTT
TRBJ2-7 | . | TRBD1 | TRBV12-5 | CASGPMDREIYEQYF | TGTGCTAGTGGCCCGATGGACAGGGAAATCTACGAGCAGTACTTC
TRBJ2-7 | . | TRBD1 | TRBV7-9 | CASSSSGGEQYF | TGTGCCAGCAGCTCCTCAGGGGGCGAGCAGTACTTC
TRBJ1-1 | . | . | TRBV2 | CASSGGGTEAFF | TGTGCCAGCAGCGGGGGAGGGACTGAAGCTTTCTTT
TRBJ2-3 | once | TRBD2 | TRBV5-6 | CASRVGSSGGPSTDTQYF | TGTGCCAGCAGAGTGGGGTCTAGCGGGGGCCCCAGCACAGATACGCAGTATTTT
TRBJ1-2 | . | TRBD1 | TRBV19 | CASSIDRTGGKNGYTF | TGTGCCAGTAGTATAGATAGAACAGGGGGAAAGAATGGCTACACCTTC
TRBJ1-4 | . | TRBD1 | TRBV9 | CASSNPGQGGDEKLFF | TGTGCCAGCAGCAACCCAGGACAGGGAGGTGATGAAAAACTGTTTTTT
TRBJ2-2 | once | . | TRBV18 | CASSPGTPVNGELFF | TGTGCCAGCTCACCAGGGACACCTGTTAACGGGGAGCTGTTTTTT
TRBJ2-7 | once | . | TRBV13 | CASSFRGGTPTYEQYF | TGTGCCAGCAGCTTTAGGGGCGGGACGCCGACCTACGAGCAGTACTTC
TRBJ1-5 | . | . | TRBV9 | CASSGGEGGVSNQPQHF | TGTGCCAGCAGCGGAGGGGAGGGGGGCGTCAGCAATCAGCCCCAGCATTTT
TRBJ2-5 | . | TRBD2 | TRBV9 | CASSVGPTSWGQETQYF | TGTGCCAGCAGCGTAGGACCGACTAGCTGGGGGCAAGAGACCCAGTACTTC
TRBJ2-2 | . | . | TRBV25-1 | CASSEYLSGVGGELFF | TGTGCCAGCAGTGAATATTTGTCCGGGGTTGGCGGGGAGCTGTTTTTT
TRBJ1-1 | . | TRBD1 | TRBV6-1 | CASSELGQGARNTEAFF | TGTGCCAGCAGTGAGTTGGGACAGGGGGCAAGGAACACTGAAGCTTTCTTT
TRBJ1-1 | once | . | TRBV6-5 | CASRLTENTEAFF | TGTGCCAGCAGGCTGACAGAGAACACTGAAGCTTTCTTT
TRBJ1-2 | . | . | TRBV15 | CATSSEGVADWYGYTF | TGTGCCACCAGCTCAGAGGGGGTAGCCGACTGGTATGGCTACACCTTC
TRBJ2-1 | once | TRBD1 | TRBV19 | CASSSGTGFVQFF | TGTGCCAGTAGTTCTGGGACAGGGTTCGTGCAGTTCTTC
TRBJ2-1 | . | TRBD2 | TRBV15 | CATSSGGGPYNEQFF | TGTGCCACCAGCTCAGGCGGGGGGCCCTACAATGAGCAGTTCTTC
TRBJ1-5 | once | . | TRBV4-2 | CASSQDEGWEPQHF | TGTGCCAGCAGCCAAGATGAGGGATGGGAGCCCCAGCATTTT
TRBJ2-3 | . | TRBD2 | TRBV29-1 | CSVEGGGDGDTQYF | TGCAGCGTTGAAGGCGGGGGGGACGGAGATACGCAGTATTTT
TRBJ1-1 | . | . | TRBV4-1 | CASSQVAGLRQNTEAFF | TGCGCCAGCAGCCAAGTGGCGGGGCTCCGACAGAACACTGAAGCTTTCTTT
TRBJ1-2 | . | . | TRBV7-6 | CASSRGVSGNYGYTF | TGTGCCAGCAGCCGGGGGGTTTCGGGGAACTATGGCTACACCTTC
TRBJ2-1 | once | TRBD2 | TRBV6-5 | CASSYATSGTYNEQFF | TGTGCCAGCAGTTACGCGACTAGCGGGACCTACAATGAGCAGTTCTTC
TRBJ2-3 | . | . | TRBV2 | CAGTASTDTQYF | TGTGCCGGAACAGCTAGCACAGATACGCAGTATTTT
TRBJ2-5 | . | . | TRBV7-2 | CASSQTGGETQYF | TGTGCCAGCAGCCAGACAGGAGGAGAGACCCAGTACTTC
TRBJ2-7 | once | TRBD2 | TRBV6-6 | CASSYGTSGGSYEQYF | TGTGCCAGCAGTTACGGGACTAGCGGGGGTTCCTACGAGCAGTACTTC
TRBJ2-3 | . | TRBD1 | TRBV2 | CASRADRGLTDTQYF | TGTGCCAGCCGCGCAGACAGGGGGTTGACAGATACGCAGTATTTT
TRBJ2-1 | . | TRBD1 | TRBV29-1 | CSVVGTGLEGEQFF | TGCAGCGTTGTTGGGACAGGGCTTGAGGGTGAGCAGTTCTTC
TRBJ2-2 | . | TRBD1 | TRBV2 | CASPLGTGGPGELFF | TGTGCCAGCCCTTTGGGGACAGGGGGCCCCGGGGAGCTGTTTTTT
TRBJ2-7 | . | . | TRBV6-1 | CASTWQGSSYEQYF | TGTGCCAGCACGTGGCAGGGGAGCTCCTACGAGCAGTACTTC
TRBJ1-6 | . | TRBD1 | TRBV5-4 | CASSYVPGQLVAPLHF | TGTGCCAGCAGCTACGTTCCGGGACAGTTAGTGGCACCCCTCCACTTT
TRBJ2-7 | . | . | TRBV14 | CASSPDWSSYEQYF | TGTGCCAGCAGCCCCGACTGGAGCTCCTACGAGCAGTACTTC
TRBJ1-2 | . | . | TRBV4-3 | CASKGIGYTF | TGCGCCAGCAAGGGGATTGGCTACACCTTC